These 5 T cell receptor beta chains share one sample of origin, sequenced in a study of T cell responses to AZD1222 COVID-19 vaccine. Produced via immunoSEQ multiplex PCR; TCRdb's table is partial and in-frame only. This table has under 150,000 clones, approximately 80% appearing once. The sequencing here drew on peripheral blood, taken 28 days after the second AZD1222 dose. Receptors originate from an adult who received the AZD1222 COVID-19 vaccine.

The gene calls are TRBV28 and TRBJ1-4; D unclear. Trimming shortened V by 3 bases and J by 3 bases, and 5 bases separated the two germline ends. Germline CDR1 MDHEN, CDR2 SYDVKM. This CDR3 is 13 amino acids long. CDR3 loop: CASSFVSNEKLFF. The CDR3 DNA reads as TGTGCCAGCAGTTTTGTCTCTAATGAAAAACTGTTTTTT.

This sequence joins TRBV30 and TRBJ1-2; the D gene is possibly TRBD1 (5 bases). The germline gives CDR1 GTSNPN, CDR2 SVGIG (reference sequence). The CDR3 has 14 amino acids. V gave up 4 bases and J gave up 9 bases, with 21 bases separating them. CDR3 sequence: CAWTPYGGIASYTF. The DNA of the CDR3 is TGTGCCTGGACCCCCTATGGGGGGATCGCGAGCTACACCTTC.

This chain connects TRBV19 to TRBJ1-1, with D possibly TRBD1 on 6 matching bases. This CDR3 has 17 amino acids. Trimming removed 4 bases at V and 3 bases at J, with 21 bases between. Germline V lookup: CDR1 LNHDA, CDR2 SQIVND (reference sequence). CDR3 sequence reads: CASSTRQASIYYTEAFF. In nucleotides, the CDR3 is TGTGCCAGTAGTACCCGACAGGCCAGCATATATTACACTGAAGCTTTCTTT.

The chain couples TRBV3-1 (or the pseudogene TRBV3-2) to TRBJ1-2; the D gene is possibly TRBD1 (5 bases). CDR3 length: 13 residues. In germline, CDR1 is LGHDT, CDR2 YNNKEL (reference sequence). Between the trimmed V and J ends, which lost 0 bases and 7 bases, there was a span of 9 bases. The CDR3 here is CASSQDRVAGYTF. The DNA of the CDR3 is TGTGCCAGCAGCCAAGACAGGGTAGCTGGCTACACCTTC.

This chain connects TRBV27 to TRBJ2-1, with D possibly being TRBD1 (5 bases). Trimming removed 5 bases from V and 9 bases from J, with 11 bases in between. Germline loops: CDR1 MNHEY, CDR2 SMNVEV (reference sequence). The CDR3 runs to 12 residues. The CDR3: CASSRRGGEQFF. CDR3 in DNA: TGTGCCAGCAGTCGAAGGGGCGGTGAGCAGTTCTTC.